The 2 T cell receptor beta chains below come from one sample, sequenced in a study of T cells after yellow fever vaccination. TCRdb ran MiXCR on the 5' RACE reads and lists one entry per CDR3 protein. The sample holds roughly 320,000 distinct CDR3 sequences, roughly 10% seen once. This specimen consisted of CD4+ T cells sorted from PBMCs, obtained 45 days after the yellow fever booster vaccination. The receptor set was obtained from a man between 18 and 29 years old who received the YFV17D yellow fever vaccine.

This chain uses TRBV3-1 with TRBJ1-5; the D is unclear. Trimming cost V 1 base and J 1 base, with 5 bases left between them. From germline, CDR1 is LGHDT and CDR2 YNNKEL (reference sequence). The CDR3 extends over 14 amino acids. The CDR3 bases are TGTGCCAGCAGCCAAGGGAGCAGCAATCAGCCCCAGCATTTT. This sequence encodes CASSQGSSNQPQHF. The complete variable domain, with remaining parts taken from reference TRBV3-1 and TRBJ1-5, reads DTAVSQTPKYLVTQMGNDKSIKCEQNLGHDTMYWYKQDSKKFLKIMFSYNNKELIINETVPNRFSPKSPDKAHLNLHINSLELGDSAVYFCASSQGSSNQPQHFGDGTRLSIL.

At least ten counts were recorded for this clonotype. The CDR3, as DNA: TGTGCCAGCAGTGTAAAGGGGCATACGCAGTATTTT. Its protein product is CASSVKGHTQYF. The chain is built from TRBV6-2 or TRBV6-3 and TRBJ2-3; maybe TRBD1 (5 bases). Germline V CDR1 and CDR2: MNHEY, SVGEGT. The CDR3 covers 12 residues. The V end lost 5 bases, the J end lost 7 bases, and 10 bases lay between the germline ends.